These T cell receptor beta chains were read from a single sample in a study of blood T cell repertoires in COVID-19. Sequenced by immunoSEQ multiplex PCR; TCRdb stores in-frame clones only, minus some. The profile shows some 350,000 clones, 80% to 90% of them singletons. Sequenced: PBMCs or T cells enriched from blood (not recorded which). These receptors were obtained from a young man who had recovered from COVID-19. Each CDR3 is given with its conserved first and last residue. D genes are given only for firm matches.

d_call	cdr3_length	v_call	j_call	cdr3_aa	cdr3_nt
TRBD1	13	TRBV30	TRBJ1-1	CAWSRDSNTEAFF	TGTGCCTGGAGTCGGGACAGCAACACTGAAGCTTTCTTT
TRBD1	14	TRBV2	TRBJ1-5	CASSADRQNQPQHF	TGTGCCAGCAGTGCGGACAGGCAGAATCAGCCCCAGCATTTT
TRBD2	15	TRBV5-5	TRBJ2-3	CASSLVSGGTDTQYF	TGTGCCAGCAGCTTGGTTAGCGGGGGCACAGATACGCAGTATTTT
NA	13	TRBV15	TRBJ1-1	CATSRVTEPEAFF	TGTGCCACCAGCAGAGTTACAGAACCTGAAGCTTTCTTT
NA	11	TRBV5-5	TRBJ1-6	CASSLDSPLHF	TGTGCCAGCAGCCTTGATTCACCCCTCCACTTT
NA	15	TRBV18	TRBJ1-2	CASSPLEGISYGYTF	TGTGCCAGCTCACCCCTTGAGGGTATCAGCTATGGCTACACCTTC
NA	18	TRBV9	TRBJ2-1	CASSKGGGRPDSYNEQFF	TGTGCCAGCAGCAAGGGCGGGGGCCGACCCGACTCCTACAATGAGCAGTTCTTC
TRBD2	16	TRBV3-1/TRBV3-2	TRBJ2-1	CASSQGPTSGMNEQFF	TGTGCCAGCAGCCAAGGCCCCACTAGCGGGATGAATGAGCAGTTCTTC
NA	13	TRBV27	TRBJ2-2	CASSFSGAGELFF	TGTGCCAGCAGTTTCTCAGGGGCCGGGGAGCTGTTTTTT
NA	14	TRBV27	TRBJ2-1	CASGLRRTVQIQFF	TGTGCCAGCGGACTGAGACGGACTGTCCAAATCCAGTTCTTC
NA	14	TRBV6-1	TRBJ1-2	CASSEDGGVYGYTF	TGTGCCAGCAGTGAAGACGGGGGAGTCTACGGCTACACCTTC
NA	12	TRBV19	TRBJ1-6	CASSSNNSPLHF	TGTGCCAGTAGTTCCAATAATTCACCCCTCCACTTT
NA	14	TRBV27	TRBJ1-4	CASSGTGVNEKLFF	TGTGCCAGCAGTGGGACGGGAGTAAATGAAAAACTGTTTTTT